This is a list of T cell receptor beta chains from one sample in a study of blood T cell repertoires in COVID-19. Sequencing used immunoSEQ multiplex PCR; TCRdb keeps in-frame clones, though not all of them. Of tens of thousands of clones listed, around 86% were seen once; the top ten hold over 7%. Input material: peripheral blood. All receptors derive from a man in his fifties or sixties with active COVID-19. Both conserved end residues are part of each CDR3.

>TRBJ2-2|TRBV15|14
CATSRDQVTGELFF
>TRBJ2-7|TRBV29-1|12
CSARQSINEQYF
>TRBJ2-7|TRBV5-1|16
CASSTGLAGHSYEQYF
>TRBJ2-7|TRBV12-3/TRBV12-4|13
CASSLRDYHEQYF
>TRBJ2-3|TRBV7-9|14
CASSLTGSTDTQYF
>TRBJ1-6|TRBV4-1|20
CASSQVGLTGLLAYNSPLHF
>TRBJ2-2|TRBV19|16
CASSRSGTGATGELFF
>TRBJ1-1|TRBV5-1|15
CASSLVPPGNTEAFF
>TRBJ2-7|TRBV11-3|15
CASSSPGQGIGEQYF
>TRBJ1-2|TRBV5-8|15
CASSFVQGANYGYTF
>TRBJ2-1|TRBV7-8|14
CASSPRTGGGEQFF
>TRBJ2-7|TRBV20-1|11
CSASAYYEQYF
>TRBJ1-1|TRBV3-1/TRBV3-2|15
CASSPQTGVGTEAFF
>TRBJ2-1|TRBV27|16
CASSLFWGGSYNEQFF
>TRBJ1-2|TRBV27|13
CASSWDRDYGYTF
>TRBJ2-3|TRBV7-2|14
CASTPGQGTDTQYF
>TRBJ2-5|TRBV4-1|15
CASSQGSGSRETQYF
>TRBJ1-3|TRBV5-1|17
CASSLAAGGASGNTIYF
>TRBJ1-5|TRBV6-4|13
CASSIRPNQPQHF
>TRBJ2-5|TRBV9|14
CASSGDRNQETQYF
>TRBJ2-3|TRBV19|15
CASSSGRRLTDTQYF
>TRBJ2-5|TRBV4-1|19
CASSQEPPGTSGDQETQYF
>TRBJ2-3|TRBV29-1|14
CSVGVVGATDTQYF
>TRBJ2-7|TRBV11-2|14
CASSLPLGFYEQYF
>TRBJ1-4|TRBV20-1|14
CSASTRGINEKLFF
>TRBJ2-5|TRBV6-5|13
CASLWSRGETQYF
>TRBJ1-6|TRBV7-2|15
CASSLGGRRGSPLHF
>TRBJ2-3|TRBV7-2|13
CASGEGGPDTQYF
>TRBJ1-4|TRBV5-8|15
CASSSYREPNEKLFF
>TRBJ1-5|TRBV5-8|14
CASSTGYSNQPQHF
>TRBJ2-5|TRBV18|15
CASSQRVTSGETQYF
>TRBJ2-7|TRBV14|15
CASSPAQGRSYEQYF
>TRBJ2-7|TRBV7-9|15
CASSSVLTSSYEQYF
>TRBJ1-5|TRBV12-3/TRBV12-4|13
CASRTTGEQPQHF
>TRBJ2-3|TRBV4-3|16
CASSQERAGGLVTQYF
>TRBJ2-1|TRBV28|14
CASSLGTTRNEQFF
>TRBJ2-1|TRBV29-1|13
CSVDGGHYNEQFF
>TRBJ2-1|TRBV10-3|17
CAISPGTSGGANSEQFF
>TRBJ2-6|TRBV24-1|21
CATSDPGPGQGLSSGANVLTF
>TRBJ2-2|TRBV28|15
CASRLAGGPAGELFF
>TRBJ1-2|TRBV28|13
CASSPPGQGGYTF
>TRBJ1-1|TRBV12-3/TRBV12-4|13
CASSPTRQGRAFF
>TRBJ2-3|TRBV3-1/TRBV3-2|17
CASSPPFGADDTDTQYF
>TRBJ2-1|TRBV29-1|14
CSDSLGGVINEQFF
>TRBJ1-2|TRBV28|14
CASRSPGQAHGYTF
>TRBJ1-2|TRBV27|13
CASSVQGNYGYTF
>TRBJ2-6|TRBV4-1|17
CASSQEGQGLGANVLTF
>TRBJ2-1|TRBV7-9|12
CASSLGGGEQFF
>TRBJ1-4|TRBV6-5|14
CASSPTGVNEKLFF
>TRBJ1-5|TRBV7-8|15
CASSLAGQSYQPQHF
>TRBJ2-7|TRBV28|14
CASSRQGGTYEQYF
>TRBJ2-1|TRBV7-2|15
CASSPPTSGGREQFF
>TRBJ2-3|TRBV7-7|17
CASSLEPAGGSGDTQYF
>TRBJ2-1|TRBV19|17
CASSIKFSGIGYNEQFF
>TRBJ1-1|TRBV3-1/TRBV3-2|12
CASSPQGPPAFF
>TRBJ2-7|TRBV5-1|15
CASRREGSRAAEQYF
>TRBJ2-7|TRBV27|14
CASSLGTAAYEQYF